This entry lists 30 T cell receptor beta chains sequenced from one sample in a study of blood T cell repertoires in COVID-19. Libraries were prepared by immunoSEQ multiplex PCR; TCRdb keeps only in-frame clonotypes and omits some of them. The sample holds roughly 440,000 clones, about 91% seen once. The sequencing input was peripheral blood. These receptors all stem from a woman in her 50s with COVID-19, enrolled during active disease.

The CDR3: CASSLGQYYTGTANTEAFF. The CDR3 DNA is TGCGCCAGCAGCTTGGGCCAATATTACACCGGGACAGCGAACACTGAAGCTTTCTTT. The genes are TRBV5-1 and TRBJ1-1; 7 nucleotides match TRBD1. The CDR3 runs 19 residues. V gave up 0 bases and J gave up 1 base; unmatched junction bases: 15. Germline V gene data show CDR1 as SGHRS and CDR2 as YFSETQ.

The CDR3 loop reads CASSSSGGANEQFF. CDR3 nucleotide sequence: TGTGCCAGCAGCTCTAGCGGGGGGGCCAATGAGCAGTTCTTC. This rearrangement joins TRBV5-6 to TRBJ2-1; 12 bases line up with TRBD2. Germline-derived CDR1 and CDR2 are SGHDT and YYEEEE. The CDR3 has 14 amino acids. With V trimmed by 3 bases and J by 6 bases, 1 base remained unmatched.

V is TRBV12-5 and J is TRBJ1-6; 10 bases fit TRBD1. Per germline, CDR1 LGHNT and CDR2 FRNRAP. The CDR3 loop spans 16 amino acids. The J segment lost 8 bases and the V segment lost 1 base, leaving 5 bases of the junction unmatched. DNA for the CDR3: TGTGCTAGTGGTTTGGGGACCGGGACAGGGGATTCACCCCTCCACTTT. This sequence encodes CASGLGTGTGDSPLHF.

This chain's CDR3 is CASSHITDDRHVSYEQYF. Here the CDR3 DNA reads TGTGCCAGCAGCCATATTACCGACGACAGACACGTCTCCTACGAGCAGTACTTC. This sequence joins TRBV5-5 and TRBJ2-7, with TRBD1 as a possible D gene (5 bases). The CDR3 contains 18 residues. Trimming cost V 4 bases and J 0 bases, with 23 bases left between them. The germline gives CDR1 SGHKS, CDR2 YYEKEE (reference sequence).

This chain links TRBV9 with TRBJ2-1; D remains ambiguous. V lost 1 base, J lost 5 bases, and 10 bases lay in between. Germline CDR1 and CDR2: SGDLS and YYNGEE. The CDR3 spans 14 residues. This CDR3 reads CASSVLGSDNEQFF. The CDR3 DNA sequence: TGTGCCAGCAGCGTATTAGGCAGCGACAATGAGCAGTTCTTC.

This clone has only one observation. The V gene is TRBV7-9, the J gene TRBJ1-2; 8 bases are a match to TRBD1. The length of the CDR3 is 15 residues. The V and J ends lost 1 base and 2 bases, in that order; junction bases with no gene match: 3. Per germline, CDR1 SEHNR and CDR2 FQNEAQ (reference sequence). The CDR3 sequence is CASSLVQGVNYGYTF. The CDR3 region has the DNA TGTGCCAGCAGCTTAGTACAGGGGGTCAACTATGGCTACACCTTC.

The chain is built from TRBV5-1 and TRBJ1-3; D not resolved. Trimming cost V 7 bases and J 0 bases, with 11 bases left between them. In germline, CDR1 is SGHRS, CDR2 YFSETQ. The CDR3 has 14 amino acids. The CDR3 nucleotides are TGCGCCAGCCCGTATAGGAGCTCTGGAAACACCATATATTTT. This gives the protein CASPYRSSGNTIYF.

The chain is built from TRBV5-1 and TRBJ2-1; 8 bases line up with TRBD2. From germline, CDR1 is SGHRS and CDR2 YFSETQ. This CDR3 region has 15 residues. Trimming took 3 bases from V and 7 from J; bases not matched to a gene: 9. The CDR3 DNA reads TGCGCCAGCAGCTCCCAGCGGGGGCCGAGAAATGAGCAGTTCTTC. Protein sequence: CASSSQRGPRNEQFF.

The J gene is TRBJ1-3, the V gene TRBV30; D may be TRBD1 (6 bases). Trimming shortened V by 0 bases and J by 4 bases, and 13 bases separated the two germline ends. The CDR3 loop spans 15 amino acids. Looked up from germline, CDR1 is GTSNPN and CDR2 is SVGIG (reference sequence). CDR3 nucleotides: TGTGCCTGGAGTGTACTGGGGGCCGCGGGAAACACCATATATTTT. This sequence encodes CAWSVLGAAGNTIYF.

This clone turned up a few times. The J gene is TRBJ2-7, the V gene TRBV5-1; 13 positions match TRBD2. The CDR3 loop spans 18 amino acids. The germline CDR1 and CDR2 sequences are SGHRS and YFSETQ. The ends lost 4 bases at V and 1 base at J; junction bases unmatched: 11. The CDR3: CASSRATSGGLQSYEQYF. DNA of the CDR3: TGCGCCAGCAGCAGGGCGACTAGCGGGGGGCTTCAATCCTACGAGCAGTACTTC.

A single count supports this clone. V and J are TRBV7-3 and TRBJ2-3, with 8 bases that match TRBD2. CDR1 SGHTA and CDR2 FQGTGA come from the germline V gene. The CDR3 length is 15 residues. Trimming removed 4 bases from V and 1 base from J; junction bases left unmatched: 4. The CDR3 sequence: CASSSGGAGTDTQYF. Here the CDR3 DNA reads TGTGCCAGCAGCTCGGGAGGGGCCGGCACAGATACGCAGTATTTT.

This chain links TRBV5-1 with TRBJ2-7; D gene uncertain. Germline V gene sequence: CDR1 SGHRS, CDR2 YFSETQ. V dropped 5 bases and J dropped 5 bases, with 23 bases sitting between them. CDR3 size: 16 residues. CDR3 region: CASSRRSEIGLNEQYF. CDR3 nucleotide sequence: TGCGCCAGCAGTAGAAGGTCGGAGATTGGCCTAAACGAGCAGTACTTC.

V and J are TRBV11-2 and TRBJ2-7; the match to TRBD2 covers 8 bases. The germline V gene has CDR1 SGHAT and CDR2 FQNNGV. The CDR3 is 17 residues long. Germline trimming cut 4 bases from V and 2 bases from J; bases unmatched to any gene: 13. Here the CDR3 DNA reads TGTGCCAGCAGCTCCCTTGGACCGCGCGGGGGGCCCTACGAGCAGTACTTC. Its translation is CASSSLGPRGGPYEQYF.

The chain combines TRBV4-1 with TRBJ1-6; possibly TRBD1 for D (6 bases). CDR1 MGHRA and CDR2 YSYEKL come from the germline V gene. The ends were cut back, 1 base at V and 7 bases at J, with 11 bases in the middle. This CDR3 has 15 residues. CDR3 nucleotides: TGCGCCAGCAGCCAAGTGGGGGCACGGAATTCACCCCTCCACTTT. Its protein is CASSQVGARNSPLHF.

The V call is TRBV6-1, the J call TRBJ1-1; TRBD1 is a possible D gene (5 bases). CDR1 is MNHNS and CDR2 is SASEGT in the germline V gene. This CDR3 comprises 13 residues. Trimming took off 1 base at V and 3 bases at J, with 6 bases between the two ends. The CDR3 protein is CASSEVGDTEAFF. The CDR3 DNA follows: TGTGCCAGCAGTGAAGTAGGGGACACTGAAGCTTTCTTT.

V usage is TRBV7-9 and J usage is TRBJ2-5, with D unresolved. The germline V gene encodes CDR1 SEHNR and CDR2 FQNEAQ (reference sequence). Trimming shortened V by 4 bases and J by 1 base, and 4 bases separated the two germline ends. The CDR3 contains 12 residues. CDR3 bases: TGTGCCAGCAGCTGGGCCCAAGAGACCCAGTACTTC. Protein product: CASSWAQETQYF.

This chain joins TRBV5-1 and TRBJ1-5, with D maybe TRBD1 (5 bases). V was shortened by 1 base and J by 3 bases, with 17 bases between the two germline ends. Per germline, CDR1 SGHRS and CDR2 YFSETQ. There are 17 residues in the CDR3. The CDR3 nucleotides are TGCGCCAGCAGCTTGTCGGGCGGGGCACCTTACAATCAGCCCCAGCATTTT. Encoded protein: CASSLSGGAPYNQPQHF. Based on the CDR3 plus reference TRBV5-1 and TRBJ1-5, the full variable domain is KAGVTQTPRYLIKTRGQQVTLSCSPISGHRSVSWYQQTPGQGLQFLFEYFSETQRNKGNFPGRFSGRQFSNSRSEMNVSTLELGDSALYLCASSLSGGAPYNQPQHFGDGTRLSIL.

For this clone: The sample has other DNA sequences that encode this CDR3 too. The rearrangement joins TRBV30 to TRBJ1-4; tentative D call: TRBD1 (6 bases). The V end was cut by 4 bases, the J end by 6 bases, with 9 bases between. Germline loops: CDR1 GTSNPN, CDR2 SVGIG (reference sequence). The CDR3 runs 12 residues. CDR3 bases: TGTGCCTGGAACAGGGTGGATGAAAAACTGTTTTTT. Translation: CAWNRVDEKLFF.

Details on this clone: Relative to the germline gene, one junction end is altered; a read error may explain this. This chain joins TRBV6-1 and TRBJ2-7; D unclear. Germline V gene data show CDR1 as MNHNS and CDR2 as SASEGT. The CDR3 extends over 15 amino acids. The CDR3 bases are TGTGCCAGCAGTGAGTCGTCCGTACGTTTCTACGGGCAGTACTTC. Translating gives CASSESSVRFYGQYF.

This clone was counted between two and nine times. The chain has TRBV19 and TRBJ1-6; D possibly corresponds to TRBD1 (6 bases). Looked up from germline, CDR1 is LNHDA and CDR2 is SQIVND (reference sequence). V lost 6 bases, J lost 2 bases, and 14 bases lay in between. The CDR3 spans 16 residues. For the CDR3, the DNA is TGTGCCAGTAGCCAACAGGGTTGGACCTATAATTCACCCCTCCACTTT. Its translation is CASSQQGWTYNSPLHF. The entire variable domain, with the rest obtained from reference TRBV19 and TRBJ1-6, is as follows: DGGITQSPKYLFRKEGQNVTLSCEQNLNHDAMYWYRQDPGQGLRLIYYSQIVNDFQKGDIAEGYSVSREKKESFPLTVTSAQKNPTAFYLCASSQQGWTYNSPLHFGNGTRLTVT.

The gene calls are TRBV18 and TRBJ2-5; D may be TRBD2 (6 bases). This CDR3 region has 16 residues. V lost 5 bases, J lost 4 bases, and 20 bases lay in between. The germline V gene encodes CDR1 KGHSH and CDR2 LQKENI. The CDR3 sequence is CASSSILSGPRETQYF. DNA of the CDR3: TGTGCCAGCTCATCAATTCTTAGCGGTCCTAGAGAGACCCAGTACTTC.

The chain couples TRBV7-2 to TRBJ2-3, with a possible D match to TRBD1 (6 bases). V was pared by 4 bases and J by 7 bases, with 18 bases between. The germline V gene encodes CDR1 SGHTA and CDR2 FQGNSA. The CDR3 totals 15 residues. The CDR3 DNA reads as TGTGCCAGCAGCTCGCAAGGTCAGGGGACAAATACGCAGTATTTT. This translates into CASSSQGQGTNTQYF.

This chain joins TRBV12-3 or TRBV12-4 and TRBJ1-2, with a weak D call TRBD1 (5 bases). The CDR3 extends over 12 amino acids. V gave up 3 bases and J gave up 8 bases, with 10 bases separating them. CDR3 loop: CASSLGQSGYTF. The CDR3 nucleotides read TGTGCCAGCAGTTTGGGGCAGTCGGGCTACACCTTC.

The chain employs TRBV9 and TRBJ1-2; D is possibly TRBD1 (6 bases). The CDR3 loop spans 16 amino acids. Trimming took off 3 bases at V and 3 bases at J, with 18 bases between the two ends. Germline V CDR1 and CDR2: SGDLS, YYNGEE. CDR3: CASSAEPQGYYYGYTF. The CDR3 region has the DNA TGTGCCAGCAGCGCAGAACCACAGGGATATTACTATGGCTACACCTTC.

This chain connects TRBV28 to TRBJ1-3; D not certain. Trimming pared 4 bases from V and 0 bases from J, leaving 4 bases between. The CDR3 covers 13 residues. Per the germline V gene, CDR1 is MDHEN and CDR2 is SYDVKM. This chain's CDR3 is CASSYYSGNTIYF. In DNA form, the CDR3 reads TGTGCCAGCAGTTACTACTCTGGAAACACCATATATTTT.

J is TRBJ1-2 and V is TRBV4-1, with 8 bases fitting TRBD1. The CDR3 runs to 16 residues. With 5 bases clipped from V and 8 bases from J, the junction kept 16 bases outside the gene matches. Germline V gene sequence: CDR1 MGHRA, CDR2 YSYEKL. As DNA, the CDR3 is TGCGCCAGCAGCACAGACCCACAGGGGGGACGCGAGGGCTACACCTTC. As protein: CASSTDPQGGREGYTF.

The chain combines TRBV5-1 with TRBJ1-1; the D is unclear. CDR3 length: 14 amino acids. Trimming shortened V by 4 bases and J by 4 bases, and 14 bases separated the two germline ends. The V gene's germline CDR1 is SGHRS and CDR2 YFSETQ. CDR3 loop: CASSADQAGTEAFF. The CDR3, as DNA: TGCGCCAGCAGCGCGGATCAGGCGGGCACTGAAGCTTTCTTT.

The V and J genes are TRBV5-4 and TRBJ2-3; 10 bases map to TRBD1. CDR1 is SGHNT and CDR2 is YYREEE in the germline V gene (reference sequence). This CDR3 region has 15 residues. V lost 4 bases and J lost 3; bases outside the gene matches: 5. CDR3: CASSLRQGATDTQYF. In DNA form, the CDR3 reads TGTGCCAGCAGCCTTCGACAGGGGGCAACAGATACGCAGTATTTT.

The chain uses TRBV27 and TRBJ2-1, with D unclear. V was pared by 4 bases and J by 8 bases, with 9 bases between. Germline V gene data show CDR1 as MNHEY and CDR2 as SMNVEV (reference sequence). The CDR3 length is 12 residues. The CDR3 DNA follows: TGTGCCAGCAGTTACAGTCGGTATGAGCAGTTCTTC. As protein: CASSYSRYEQFF.

In this sample, this clone turned up once. The chain couples TRBV5-4 to TRBJ2-3, with TRBD1 matching over 9 bases. Trimming cost V 4 bases and J 3 bases; bases outside gene matches: 6. The CDR3 has 15 residues. Germline-derived CDR1 and CDR2 are SGHNT and YYREEE (reference sequence). The CDR3 sequence is CASSPPGQGTDTQYF. DNA for the CDR3: TGTGCCAGCAGCCCCCCGGGACAGGGAACAGATACGCAGTATTTT.